The clone carrying this T cell receptor beta chain was counted a single time. The data stem from a study of blood T cell repertoires in COVID-19. The wider study: Samples representing acute and convalescent COVID-19 were sourced from the United States, Italy and Spain. In each case, the material was cDNA or gDNA derived from T cells, B-cell-depleted T cells, or PBMCs.

Authors' data handling: Reference gene primer amplification gave estimated nucleated cell counts. Profiled with immunoSEQ multiplex PCR; TCRdb holds only in-frame clones, not every one. V and J calls and clone size are those listed in that table; D and trimming were worked out from the DNA. The profile covers over 85,000 clones, with 60% to 80% appearing a single time and 16% taken by the ten largest. V was cut by 0 bases and J by 1 base, with 21 bases left in between. CDR1 and CDR2 from the germline V gene are SGHTA and FQGNSA. This CDR3 is built from 19 residues. The clonotype comes from a woman older than 75 with active or convalescent COVID-19. This chain connects TRBV7-2 to TRBJ2-5, with a weak D call TRBD2 (6 bases). The sequenced material came from peripheral blood. CDR3 loop: CASSLAPFFSGARQETQYF. CDR3 DNA sequence: TGTGCCAGCAGCTTAGCGCCTTTTTTTTCGGGAGCGCGCCAAGAGACCCAGTACTTC. The complete variable domain, with remaining parts taken from reference TRBV7-2 and TRBJ2-5, reads GAGVSQSPSNKVTEKGKDVELRCDPISGHTALYWYRQSLGQGLEFLIYFQGNSAPDKSGLPSDRFSAERTGGSVSTLTIQRTQQEDSAVYLCASSLAPFFSGARQETQYFGPGTRLLVL.